This T cell receptor (beta chain) was profiled in a study of identical twins (dated by TCRdb to 2016 to 2018). For the study in its entirety: To test whether fetal clonotypes persist, this study deep-sequenced TCR alpha and beta repertoires from monozygotic twins, from unrelated adults of various ages, and from cord blood. To rule out contamination, replicate twin experiments were performed at different times with different library preparation protocols. Overall results and qualifications from the work: Fewer insertions were carried by abundant cord blood beta clonotypes; a weaker similar trend was observed in young adult naive repertoires, while no such trend was observed in memory repertoires. Compared with coincidental sharing between unrelated individuals, an excess of low generation-probability sequences was observed among out-of-frame TCR alpha sequences shared between twins. A weaker excess of twin sharing was found in beta out-of-frame sequences because the signal-to-noise ratio was lowered by fewer shared sequences. Because the same donors could not be followed over many years, conclusions were based on cross-sectional statistical analysis. In monozygotic twins, recombination models systematically underestimated out-of-frame TCR alpha sharing, but the models matched the sharing seen between unrelated individuals. Invariant T cells such as MAIT and iNKT could partly confound zero-insertion analyses, though diverse VJ usage argued against this for most clonotypes.

The library was obtained by 5' RACE. The reads were generated on an Illumina HiSeq 2000. A universal primer binding site was introduced by template switching, and a unique molecular identifier was present in the final cDNA, enabling accurate counting of TCR cDNA molecules. Specific primers in the conserved constant-segment region were used to synthesize first-strand cDNA for TCR alpha and beta chains. Each cDNA library was double barcoded, with a SMART-Mk sample barcode plus Illumina barcodes, to control for contamination. TruSeq adapter sequences, together with Illumina sample barcodes, were added in two successive PCR steps. The Illumina HiSeq platform was used with custom primers to sequence TCR alpha and beta cDNA libraries. In the authors' own workflow: MiGEC was used to process raw reads and extract unique molecular identifiers, and MiXCR was used to find CDR3 positions. For each individual, recombination models were inferred using an EM algorithm with the repgenHMM and IGoR tools. Shared clonotype analysis was performed with the tcR package in R, normalizing sharing by the product of cloneset sizes. To study raw recombination without the effects of thymic and clonal selection, out-of-frame nonproductive sequences were analyzed. Through fastp at Q25 and MiXCR, TCRdb rebuilt clones from the public reads, retaining in-frame beta chains. Each entry is one CDR3 protein sequence, shown with its most common DNA and genes. In this record, the V and J calls reflect TCRdb's handling and not the investigators' own analysis. Present in this sample are around 680,000 distinct CDR3 sequences, roughly 8% of which were seen just once. Of the sample, approximately 0.96% is held by the ten largest clones.

Every donor was a healthy Caucasian. The twin cohort consisted of three pairs of female monozygotic twins, all aged roughly 18 to 29 years. Peripheral blood mononuclear cells were used as the source from which RNA for TCR libraries was isolated. CDR1 and CDR2 are drawn from the germline V gene: MDHEN, SYDVKM. V and J are truncated by 2 bases and 0 bases respectively, leaving an intervening sequence of 13 bases. From cysteine to phenylalanine, the CDR3 is 16 amino acids long. Only the CDR3 region is kept as DNA, spanning 48 bases read in frame from base 1. On this clonotype: Its cognate antigen has yet to be identified. Base quality data are lacking; no much larger clone is found one base away.

These records were also assigned to another study, of yellow fever vaccine responses in identical twins. That second report states: The T cell response to vaccination in identical twins was reported by the authors to appear partly convergent and partly personalized. The study precisely tracked vaccine-responding T cell clones in identical twins.

The receptor's source is a young woman in good health. The sequenced sample consisted of PBMCs. Recombination linked TRBV28 to TRBJ1-1; no D gene call is confident. The nucleotide sequence is TGTGCCAGCAGTTTAGTAGGTCCGCCTATGAACACTGAAGCTTTCTTT. Translated, this is CASSLVGPPMNTEAFF.